A single sample is the source of the 5 T cell receptor beta chains below, sequenced in a study of blood T cells in healthy people across ages (dated by TCRdb to the mid-2010s). Library preparation employed 5' RACE. The listed sequencing device is Illumina HiSeq 2500. A second roughly 6 to 12 cycle PCR used a sample-barcoded 5' primer and a J-beta primer mix. Using fastp trimming at Q25 and MiXCR clonotype assembly, TCRdb reanalyzed the public sequencing data and kept in-frame beta chains. Rows with one shared CDR3 protein collapse into an entry with the most common genes and DNA. The table for this sample lists hundreds of thousands of distinct CDR3 sequences; about 28% of them were counted only once. The ten largest clones add up to approximately 3.5% of the sample. Another study also made use of these data, one on T cells of mothers and their children.

Sequencing was performed on blood. These receptors were collected from a boy between 2 and 10 years old in good health.

The genes are TRBV5-1 and TRBJ2-5; no clear D. With 4 bases removed from V and 1 base from J, the gap between germline ends came to 17 bases. CDR3 length: 16 amino acids. Germline lookup yields CDR1 SGHRS and CDR2 YFSETQ. The CDR3 region is CASSPPRRDFQETQYF. CDR3 DNA sequence: TGCGCCAGCAGCCCCCCCCGGAGAGATTTCCAAGAGACCCAGTACTTC.

The chain links TRBV19 to TRBJ2-5; TRBD1 matches 10 bases. From germline, CDR1 is LNHDA and CDR2 SQIVND (reference sequence). The junction had 6 bases not matched to a gene; V was cut back by 1 base and J by 4 bases. This CDR3 is built from 16 residues. As DNA, the CDR3 is TGTGCCAGTAGTATAGGGGACAGGGGTAATGGAGAGACCCAGTACTTC. Protein sequence: CASSIGDRGNGETQYF.

The rearrangement links TRBV29-1 to TRBJ2-6, with D hard to call. The V end was cut by 1 base, the J end by 0 bases, with 10 bases between. From germline, CDR1 is SQVTM and CDR2 ANQGSEA. The CDR3 loop spans 16 amino acids. The CDR3 sequence is CSVEGRNNSGANVLTF. The CDR3 region has the DNA TGCAGCGTTGAAGGACGGAACAACTCTGGGGCCAACGTCCTGACTTTC.

The chain links TRBV3-1 to TRBJ2-2, with D possibly being TRBD2 (5 bases). The CDR3 runs to 15 residues. Germline values: CDR1 LGHDT, CDR2 YNNKEL (reference sequence). Trimming stripped 1 base from V and 1 base from J, with 7 bases between. The CDR3 nucleotides read TGTGCCAGCAGCCAAGGCGGGCTGAACACCGGGGAGCTGTTTTTT. It encodes CASSQGGLNTGELFF.

The chain carries TRBV27 and TRBJ2-7; D is unresolved. The CDR3 has 12 residues. V dropped 6 bases and J dropped 6 bases, with 12 bases sitting between them. The germline V gene encodes CDR1 MNHEY and CDR2 SMNVEV (reference sequence). The CDR3 coding sequence is TGTGCCAGCAGCCTCACCACCGGCGAGCAGTACTTC. Protein product: CASSLTTGEQYF.